Detailed here is one TCR beta chain. The antigen is unknown. In the PCR, 60 Vbeta and 13 Jbeta primers were used. Data came from immunoSEQ multiplex PCR; TCRdb stores just in-frame clones and leaves some out. The sample yields approximately 170,000 clones, roughly 80% seen once. This specimen comes from a study of cytomegalovirus exposure and HLA in healthy donors. Study observations and caveats: Fewer N-insertions (relative to the approximately 670-donor mean) were reportedly seen in an Asian-associated ancestry cluster in a later analysis. Segments of the TCR beta V type were, in most cases, productive about 87% or about 30% of the time in an earlier analysis.

Sequencing was carried out using PBMCs. This clonotype was sampled from a male donor in good health and CMV-seronegative.

CDR3 sequence reads: CASSFGTATRYEQYF. The DNA of the CDR3 is TGTGCCAGCAGTTTTGGGACAGCGACGAGGTACGAGCAGTACTTC. The rearrangement joins TRBV28 to TRBJ2-7, with 7 bases identical to TRBD1. The CDR3 is 15 amino acids. V trimming: 3 bases; J trimming: 4 bases; junction bases outside the gene matches: 9. CDR1 MDHEN and CDR2 SYDVKM come from the germline V gene.